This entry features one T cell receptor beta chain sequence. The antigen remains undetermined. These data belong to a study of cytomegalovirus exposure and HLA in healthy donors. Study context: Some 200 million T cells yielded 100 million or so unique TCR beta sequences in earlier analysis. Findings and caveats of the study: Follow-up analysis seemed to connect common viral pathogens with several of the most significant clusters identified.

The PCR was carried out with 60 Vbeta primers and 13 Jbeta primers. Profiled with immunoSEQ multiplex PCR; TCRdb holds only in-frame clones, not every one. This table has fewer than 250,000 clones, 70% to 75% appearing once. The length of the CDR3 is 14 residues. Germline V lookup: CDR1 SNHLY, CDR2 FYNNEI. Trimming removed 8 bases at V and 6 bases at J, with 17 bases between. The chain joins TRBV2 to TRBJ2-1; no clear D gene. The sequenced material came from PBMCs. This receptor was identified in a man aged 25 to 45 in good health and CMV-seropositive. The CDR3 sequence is CASGREVFFNEQFF. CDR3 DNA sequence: TGTGCCAGCGGCCGTGAGGTCTTCTTCAATGAGCAGTTCTTC.